This T cell receptor beta chain was observed in a study of shared clonotypes between healthy human individuals. Turning to the study itself: Each donor contributed plates that comprised three CD4 naive, three CD4 memory, two CD8 naive and one CD8 memory. General study points: Clonotype sharing across donors was expected to vary with sequencing depth.

From germline, CDR1 is SGHTA and CDR2 FQGTGA. The CDR3 length is 15 residues. V was pared by 1 base and J by 6 bases, with 5 bases of the junction left unmatched. At the deep level, the assay was run. The material for each subset, its genomic DNA, was split evenly across several immunoSEQ plates. The method was immunoSEQ multiplex PCR; TCRdb's version includes in-frame clones alone and lacks a portion of them. The sample records some 2.1 million clones, around 93% being singletons. With respect to this clone: Its target is unknown.

CD45RO negativity and positive selection for CCR7 defined naive CD8 cells, a population that excluded terminally differentiated effector memory CD45RA+ cells. The sample comprised naive CD8+ T cells from PBMCs. V usage is TRBV7-3 and J usage is TRBJ2-1; TRBD2 matches 8 bases. The TCR sequence derives from a young man in good health. Some clones in this sample may be carry-over from other donors' samples. The chain's CDR3 is CASSLSGRLANEQFF. The CDR3 nucleotides are TGTGCCAGCAGCTTAAGCGGGAGGCTTGCCAATGAGCAGTTCTTC.